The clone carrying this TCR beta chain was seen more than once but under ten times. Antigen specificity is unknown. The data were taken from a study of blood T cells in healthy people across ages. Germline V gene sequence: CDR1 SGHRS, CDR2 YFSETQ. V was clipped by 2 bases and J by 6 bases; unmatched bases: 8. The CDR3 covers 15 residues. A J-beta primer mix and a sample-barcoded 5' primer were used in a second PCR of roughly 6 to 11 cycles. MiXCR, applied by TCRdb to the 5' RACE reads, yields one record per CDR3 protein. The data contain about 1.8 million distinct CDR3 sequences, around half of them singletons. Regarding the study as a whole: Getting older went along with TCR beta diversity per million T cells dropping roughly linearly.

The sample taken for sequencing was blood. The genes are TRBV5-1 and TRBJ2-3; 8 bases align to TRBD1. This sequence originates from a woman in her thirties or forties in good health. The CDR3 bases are TGCGCCAGCAGCTTAGACAGGGGACCCGTGGATACGCAGTATTTT. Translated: CASSLDRGPVDTQYF. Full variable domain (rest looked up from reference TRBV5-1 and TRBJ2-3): KAGVTQTPRYLIKTRGQQVTLSCSPISGHRSVSWYQQTPGQGLQFLFEYFSETQRNKGNFPGRFSGRQFSNSRSEMNVSTLELGDSALYLCASSLDRGPVDTQYFGPGTRLTVL.